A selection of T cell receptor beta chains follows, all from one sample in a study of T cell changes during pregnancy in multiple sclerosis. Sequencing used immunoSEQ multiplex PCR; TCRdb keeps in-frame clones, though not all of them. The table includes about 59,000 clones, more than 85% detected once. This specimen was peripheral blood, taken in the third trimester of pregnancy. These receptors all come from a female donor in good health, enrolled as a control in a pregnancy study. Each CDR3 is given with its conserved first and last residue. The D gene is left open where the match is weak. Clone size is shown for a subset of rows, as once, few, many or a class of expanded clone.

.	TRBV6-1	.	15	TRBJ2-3	TGTGCCAGCAGTGAAACGTGGGACTCCACAGATACGCAGTATTTT	CASSETWDSTDTQYF
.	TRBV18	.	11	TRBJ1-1	TGTGCCGGAGGGACGAACACTGAAGCTTTCTTT	CAGGTNTEAFF
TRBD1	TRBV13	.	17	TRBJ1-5	TGTGCCAGCAGCTTCCGACAGGGAAGAAGTGGCAATCAGCCCCAGCATTTT	CASSFRQGRSGNQPQHF
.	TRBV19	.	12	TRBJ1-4	TGTGCCAGTAGGGACTCCCCTGCGGAACTGTTTTTT	CASRDSPAELFF
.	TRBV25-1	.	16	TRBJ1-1	TGTGCCAGCAGTGCCTCGGGGGGGCATACGGGCACTGAAGCTTTCTTT	CASSASGGHTGTEAFF
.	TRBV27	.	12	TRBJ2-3	TGTGCCAGCAGCCCTATAGCAGATACGCAGTATTTT	CASSPIADTQYF
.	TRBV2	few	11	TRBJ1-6	TGTGCCAGCAGGGCAGGTTCACCCCTCCACTTT	CASRAGSPLHF
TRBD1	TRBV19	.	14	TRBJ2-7	TGTGCCAGTAGTTTCGGGACAGGGGGCTACGAGCAGTACTTC	CASSFGTGGYEQYF
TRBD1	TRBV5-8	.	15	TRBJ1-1	TGTGCCAGCAGCTTGTATCGGACAGGCTTCTATGAAGCTTTCTTT	CASSLYRTGFYEAFF
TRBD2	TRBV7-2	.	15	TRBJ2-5	TGTGCCAGCAGCGCTTCTAGCGGGGGGGCGGAGACCCAGTACTTC	CASSASSGGAETQYF
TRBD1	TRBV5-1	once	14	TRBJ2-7	TGCGCCAGCAGCTCTTTACAGGGGGCCTACGAGCAGTACTTC	CASSSLQGAYEQYF
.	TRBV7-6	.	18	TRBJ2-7	TGTGCCAGCAGCCCTGGAGGCCGGGGGGCTTATGGGTCCTACGAGCAGTACTTC	CASSPGGRGAYGSYEQYF
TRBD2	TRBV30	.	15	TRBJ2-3	TGTGCCTGGAGCGCGATCGGGGGGGCAGGTGATACGCAGTATTTT	CAWSAIGGAGDTQYF
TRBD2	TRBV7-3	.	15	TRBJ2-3	TGTGCCAGCAGCCCGGGACTAGCATTGACAGATACGCAGTATTTT	CASSPGLALTDTQYF
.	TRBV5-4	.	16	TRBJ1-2	TGTGCCAGCAGGATCGGGCGGGCAGCTTCTAACTATGGCTACACCTTC	CASRIGRAASNYGYTF
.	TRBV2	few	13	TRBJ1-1	TGTGCCAGCAGTGTAGCCGGGAACACTGAAGCTTTCTTT	CASSVAGNTEAFF
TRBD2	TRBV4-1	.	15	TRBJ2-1	TGCGCCAGCAGCCAGATGGGACTAGGAACCAATGAGCAGTTCTTC	CASSQMGLGTNEQFF
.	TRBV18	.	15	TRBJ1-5	TGTGCCAGCTCACCTTCGTGGGAGAGCAATCAGCCCCAGCATTTT	CASSPSWESNQPQHF
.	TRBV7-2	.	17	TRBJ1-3	TGTGCCAGCAGCCAGGGGCTGTTCTCCCGATCTGGAAACACCATATATTTT	CASSQGLFSRSGNTIYF
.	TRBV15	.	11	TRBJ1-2	TGTGCCACCAGCAGAGATAGCTCCTACACCTTC	CATSRDSSYTF